Listed below are T cell receptor beta chains from one sample, sequenced in a study of CD8 T cells in ankylosing spondylitis. TCRdb redid the calling of the 5' RACE reads with MiXCR, one entry per CDR3 protein. The data contain approximately 13,000 distinct CDR3 sequences, 2.5% to 3% of them seen just once; the ten biggest clones take up approximately 8.7%. The specimen was blood, either unsorted or a sorted T cell fraction (not recorded which). The receptors originated from a male donor with ankylosing spondylitis or in good health (not recorded which). CDR3s include the opening cysteine and the closing phenylalanine or tryptophan.

V,J,CDR3
TRBV9,TRBJ1-1,CASSLGTGGNTEAFF
TRBV9,TRBJ1-2,CASSVTDTPGYGYTF
TRBV9,TRBJ2-5,CASSPSSLAGGFGETQYF
TRBV9,TRBJ2-4,CASNPGGGHIQYF
TRBV9,TRBJ2-1,CASSAEGDSFEEQFF
TRBV9,TRBJ2-2,CASSVGNQGGAGELFF
TRBV9,TRBJ1-2,CASSSGTGGGYTF
TRBV9,TRBJ1-1,CASSVTTGGLGEAFF
TRBV9,TRBJ2-5,CASSVAPSAEETQYF
TRBV9,TRBJ2-1,CASSIGASTYNEQFF
TRBV9,TRBJ2-7,CASSAGASSYEQYF
TRBV9,TRBJ2-1,CASSVDDRVDNEQFF
TRBV9,TRBJ2-7,CASSVATGQGHEQYF
TRBV9,TRBJ2-7,CASSVAGTGLYEQYF